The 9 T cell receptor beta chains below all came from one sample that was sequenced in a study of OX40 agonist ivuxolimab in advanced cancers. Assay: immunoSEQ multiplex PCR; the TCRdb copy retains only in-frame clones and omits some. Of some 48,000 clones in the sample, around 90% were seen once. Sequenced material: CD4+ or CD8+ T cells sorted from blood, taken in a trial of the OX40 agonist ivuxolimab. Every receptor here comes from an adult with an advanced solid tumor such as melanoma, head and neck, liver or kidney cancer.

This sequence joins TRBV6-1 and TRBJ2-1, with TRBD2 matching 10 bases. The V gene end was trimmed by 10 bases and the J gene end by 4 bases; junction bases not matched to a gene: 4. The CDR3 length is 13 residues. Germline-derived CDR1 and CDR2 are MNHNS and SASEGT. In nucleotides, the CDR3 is TGTGCCATTTCTAGCGGGGGATACAATGAGCAGTTCTTC. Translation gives CAISSGGYNEQFF.

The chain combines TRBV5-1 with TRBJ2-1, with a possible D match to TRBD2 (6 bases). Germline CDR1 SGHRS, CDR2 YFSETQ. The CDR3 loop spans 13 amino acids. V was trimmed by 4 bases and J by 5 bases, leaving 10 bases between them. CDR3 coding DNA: TGCGCCAGCAGCGCGGGGACCAACAATGAGCAGTTCTTC. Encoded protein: CASSAGTNNEQFF.

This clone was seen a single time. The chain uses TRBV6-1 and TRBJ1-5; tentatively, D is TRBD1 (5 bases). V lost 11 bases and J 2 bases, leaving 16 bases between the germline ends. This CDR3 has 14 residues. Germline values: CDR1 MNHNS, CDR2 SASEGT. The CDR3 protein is CAGAWGAGNQPQHF. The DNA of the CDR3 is TGTGCCGGTGCTTGGGGCGCGGGCAATCAGCCCCAGCATTTT.

CDR3 loop: CASGLLGTGESSAEAFF. CDR3 in DNA: TGTGCTAGTGGTTTGCTCGGGACAGGGGAGAGTTCGGCTGAAGCTTTCTTT. The rearrangement uses TRBV12-5 and TRBJ1-1; 10 bases map to TRBD1. The V and J ends lost 2 bases and 6 bases, in that order; junction bases with no gene match: 12. Germline CDR1 reads LGHNT; CDR2 reads FRNRAP. The CDR3 covers 17 residues. Supplemented by reference TRBV12-5 and TRBJ1-1, the full variable domain reads DARVTQTPRHKVTEMGQEVTMRCQPILGHNTVFWYRQTMMQGLELLAYFRNRAPLDDSGMPKDRFSAEMPDATLATLKIQPSEPRDSAVYFCASGLLGTGESSAEAFFGQGTRLTVV.

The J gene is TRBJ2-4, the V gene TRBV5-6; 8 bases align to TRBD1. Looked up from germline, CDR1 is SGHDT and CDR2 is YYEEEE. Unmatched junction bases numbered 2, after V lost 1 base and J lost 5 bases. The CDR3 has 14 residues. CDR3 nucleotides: TGTGCCAGCAGCTTGCCGGGACAGGAAAACATTCAGTACTTC. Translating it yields CASSLPGQENIQYF.

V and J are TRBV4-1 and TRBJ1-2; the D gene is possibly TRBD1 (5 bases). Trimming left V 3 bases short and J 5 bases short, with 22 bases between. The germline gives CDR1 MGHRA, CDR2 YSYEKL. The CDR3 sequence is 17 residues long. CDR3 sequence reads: CASSHSPRDVEFYGYTF. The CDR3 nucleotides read TGCGCCAGCAGCCACTCACCTCGGGACGTCGAGTTTTATGGCTACACCTTC.

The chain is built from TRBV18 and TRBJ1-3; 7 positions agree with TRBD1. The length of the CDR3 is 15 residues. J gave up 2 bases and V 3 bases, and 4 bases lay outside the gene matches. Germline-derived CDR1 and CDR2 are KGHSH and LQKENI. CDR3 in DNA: TGTGCCAGCTCACCGACCAGGGGGACTGGAAACACCATATATTTT. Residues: CASSPTRGTGNTIYF.

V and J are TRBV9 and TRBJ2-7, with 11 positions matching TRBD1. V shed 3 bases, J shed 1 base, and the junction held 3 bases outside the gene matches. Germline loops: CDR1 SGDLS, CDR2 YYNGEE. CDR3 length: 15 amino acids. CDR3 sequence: CASSDGTGGSYEQYF. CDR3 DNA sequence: TGTGCCAGCAGCGACGGGACAGGGGGTTCCTACGAGCAGTACTTC.

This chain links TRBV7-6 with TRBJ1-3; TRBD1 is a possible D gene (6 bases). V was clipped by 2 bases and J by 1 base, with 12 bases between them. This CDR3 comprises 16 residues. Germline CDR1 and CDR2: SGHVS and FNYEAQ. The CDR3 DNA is TGTGCCAGCAGCTTAAGAGGGGGAGCGTCTGGAAACACCATATATTTT. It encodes CASSLRGGASGNTIYF. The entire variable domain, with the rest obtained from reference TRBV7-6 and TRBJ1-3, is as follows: GAGVSQSPRYKVTKRGQDVALRCDPISGHVSLYWYRQALGQGPEFLTYFNYEAQQDKSGLPNDRFSAERPEGSISTLTIQRTEQRDSAMYRCASSLRGGASGNTIYFGEGSWLTVV.